This passage covers 25 T cell receptor beta chains from one sample sequenced in a study of T cell responses to AZD1222 COVID-19 vaccine. TCRdb's copy holds only in-frame clones and misses some; the assay was immunoSEQ multiplex PCR. This sample has over 150,000 clones; roughly nine tenths occur once, and the top ten carry 6.9%. The input for sequencing was peripheral blood, taken on day 0 of AZD1222 vaccination. These receptors all stem from an adult in good health.

J is TRBJ2-5 and V is TRBV4-3; D not resolved. CDR3 length: 16 amino acids. Germline V gene lookup returns CDR1 LGHNA and CDR2 YSLEER. V dropped 0 bases and J dropped 1 base, with 12 bases sitting between them. The DNA of the CDR3 is TGCGCCAGCAGCCAAGATCTCCAAGCCGGCCAAGAGACCCAGTACTTC. As protein: CASSQDLQAGQETQYF.

The chain joins TRBV2 to TRBJ2-1; D not resolved. Germline V lookup: CDR1 SNHLY, CDR2 FYNNEI. V lost 3 bases, J lost 14 bases, and 2 bases lay in between. The length of the CDR3 is 8 residues. Here the CDR3 reads CASSDKFF. For the CDR3, the DNA is TGTGCCAGCAGTGACAAGTTCTTC. The variable domain in full, with the rest retrieved from reference TRBV2 and TRBJ2-1, is EPEVTQTPSHQVTQMGQEVILRCVPISNHLYFYWYRQILGQKVEFLVSFYNNEISEKSEIFDDQFSVERPDGSNFTLKIRSTKLEDSAMYFCASSDKFFGPGTRLTVL.

The rearrangement links TRBV7-9 to TRBJ1-2; tentatively, D is TRBD1 (5 bases). Trimming removed 2 bases from V and 2 bases from J, with 9 bases in between. The germline gives CDR1 SEHNR, CDR2 FQNEAQ (reference sequence). The CDR3 totals 14 residues. CDR3 coding DNA: TGTGCCAGCAGCTTACAGGGCATCAACTATGGCTACACCTTC. Translation gives CASSLQGINYGYTF.

The V call is TRBV4-3, the J call TRBJ2-3; 8 bases are shared with TRBD2. Germline V gives CDR1 LGHNA, CDR2 YSLEER. The V and J ends lost 0 bases and 3 bases, in that order; junction bases with no gene match: 5. The CDR3 has 16 residues. In DNA, the CDR3 is TGCGCCAGCAGCCAAGAGCCGGGGGGGGAGACAGATACGCAGTATTTT. Translated: CASSQEPGGETDTQYF.

This rearrangement joins TRBV11-2 to TRBJ1-1; 7 nucleotides align to TRBD1. The V gene's germline CDR1 is SGHAT and CDR2 FQNNGV. CDR3 length equals 15 residues. After removal of 1 base from V and 2 bases from J, the junction contained 4 bases not matched to a gene. Here the CDR3 reads CASSLAEGANTEAFF. CDR3 sequence (DNA): TGTGCCAGCAGCTTAGCGGAGGGGGCAAACACTGAAGCTTTCTTT.

This chain joins TRBV29-1 and TRBJ1-6, with 7 positions matching TRBD1. Germline assignment: CDR1 SQVTM and CDR2 ANQGSEA. V gave up 6 bases and J gave up 7 bases; unmatched junction bases: 9. This CDR3 has 14 residues. CDR3 sequence (DNA): TGCAGCGTCGCAGAAGGGGGCGTGAATTCACCCCTCCACTTT. It translates to CSVAEGGVNSPLHF.

The chain couples TRBV7-8 to TRBJ2-1; D remains unclear. The germline V gene encodes CDR1 SGHVS and CDR2 FQNEAQ. Trimming removed 5 bases at V and 12 bases at J, with 14 bases between. The CDR3 consists of 12 residues. The CDR3, as DNA: TGTGCCAGCAGCCTGTATATGACGACGCAGTTCTTC. As protein: CASSLYMTTQFF.

This clone is a singleton in its sample. The chain uses TRBV28 and TRBJ2-7; D not certain. The CDR3 is 11 residues long. With 6 bases removed from V and 4 bases from J, the gap between germline ends came to 7 bases. Germline CDR1 is MDHEN and CDR2 is SYDVKM. As DNA, the CDR3 is TGTGCCAGCAGCAACTATTACGAGCAGTACTTC. Amino acids: CASSNYYEQYF.

This clone was observed once. The J gene is TRBJ2-3, the V gene TRBV7-3; 11 bases agree with TRBD2. Trimming cost V 5 bases and J 0 bases; bases outside gene matches: 4. Germline V gene sequence: CDR1 SGHTA, CDR2 FQGTGA. This CDR3 has 16 amino acids. In DNA form, the CDR3 reads TGTGCCAGCAGCGCATCTAGCGGGGGGAGCACAGATACGCAGTATTTT. Translated: CASSASSGGSTDTQYF.

The V call is TRBV13, the J call TRBJ2-7; 13 nucleotides line up with TRBD2. J gave up 3 bases and V 4 bases, and 3 bases lay outside the gene matches. This CDR3 contains 15 residues. Per germline, CDR1 PRHDT and CDR2 FYEKMQ (reference sequence). The CDR3 sequence is CASSSGLAGIYEQYF. The CDR3 DNA reads TGTGCCAGCAGCTCGGGACTAGCGGGGATCTACGAGCAGTACTTC.

The chain recombines TRBV30 with TRBJ1-5; weak D call: TRBD1 (5 bases). V was shortened by 1 base and J by 7 bases, with 8 bases between the two germline ends. CDR1 and CDR2 (germline): GTSNPN, SVGIG (reference sequence). The CDR3 consists of 12 residues. The CDR3 sequence: CAWSGGPQPQHF. The CDR3 DNA sequence: TGTGCCTGGAGTGGGGGACCCCAGCCCCAGCATTTT.

V is TRBV18 and J is TRBJ2-3; D unresolved. Germline V gene sequence: CDR1 KGHSH, CDR2 LQKENI. V lost 1 base to trimming and J lost 0 bases, with 11 bases between them. This CDR3 contains 16 residues. This CDR3 is CASSPRKGYSTDTQYF. The CDR3 DNA reads TGTGCCAGCTCACCACGCAAAGGGTACAGCACAGATACGCAGTATTTT.

The chain combines TRBV9 with TRBJ1-4; no definite D call. This CDR3 spans 16 amino acids. Germline V CDR1 and CDR2: SGDLS, YYNGEE. V was trimmed by 4 bases and J by 3 bases, leaving 16 bases between them. In DNA, the CDR3 is TGTGCCAGCAGCCCAGGTCGGTCTCACCCTAATGAAAAACTGTTTTTT. Translating it yields CASSPGRSHPNEKLFF.

The CDR3 region has the DNA TGTGCCAGTAGTATAGACGCAGGGGGCTCGTATGGCTACACCTTC. It yields the protein CASSIDAGGSYGYTF. The genes are TRBV19 and TRBJ1-2, with TRBD1 matching 8 bases. Trimming cost V 0 bases and J 5 bases; bases outside gene matches: 5. The CDR3 loop spans 15 amino acids. The germline V gene encodes CDR1 LNHDA and CDR2 SQIVND (reference sequence).

The chain employs TRBV7-8 and TRBJ2-2; D ambiguous. V lost 4 bases to trimming and J lost 2 bases, with 8 bases between them. The CDR3 has 14 amino acids. The germline V gene has CDR1 SGHVS and CDR2 FQNEAQ. This chain's CDR3 is CASSSPGNTGELFF. CDR3 DNA sequence: TGTGCCAGCAGCTCCCCCGGAAACACCGGGGAGCTGTTTTTT.

The CDR3 region has the DNA TGTGCCAGCAGCTTAGGAGCGGGGCGATCGAACACCGGGGAGCTGTTTTTT. Its translation: CASSLGAGRSNTGELFF. The chain carries TRBV13 and TRBJ2-2; 7 nucleotides align to TRBD2. The junction had 4 bases not matched to a gene; V was cut back by 0 bases and J by 0 bases. The germline gives CDR1 PRHDT, CDR2 FYEKMQ (reference sequence). This CDR3 region has 17 residues.

This chain joins TRBV6-5 and TRBJ2-2; perhaps TRBD2 as D (5 bases). V lost 11 bases, J lost 4 bases, and 11 bases lay in between. CDR1 and CDR2 (germline): MNHEY, SVGAGI. This CDR3 is 12 amino acids long. The chain's CDR3 is CAALEGTGELFF. Written as DNA, the CDR3 is TGTGCCGCTCTTGAGGGCACCGGGGAGCTGTTTTTT.

This clone was seen just once. The genes are TRBV7-2 and TRBJ1-5, with D tentatively TRBD1 (6 bases). CDR1 is SGHTA, CDR2 FQGNSA, per germline. This CDR3 spans 17 amino acids. The V end was cut by 1 base, the J end by 1 base, with 14 bases between. CDR3 nucleotide sequence: TGTGCCAGCAGCTTAGGAGGGGTTAGGGGGAGCAATCAGCCCCAGCATTTT. This translates into CASSLGGVRGSNQPQHF. The whole variable domain, filled in from reference TRBV7-2 and TRBJ1-5, reads GAGVSQSPSNKVTEKGKDVELRCDPISGHTALYWYRQSLGQGLEFLIYFQGNSAPDKSGLPSDRFSAERTGGSVSTLTIQRTQQEDSAVYLCASSLGGVRGSNQPQHFGDGTRLSIL.

V gene TRBV10-3 combines with J gene TRBJ1-1; tentative D call: TRBD1 (5 bases). CDR1 and CDR2 from the germline V gene are ENHRY and SYGVKD. The V gene lost 6 bases and the J gene lost 2 bases, with 10 bases spanning the gap. The CDR3 is 13 amino acids. CDR3: CAISKTANTEAFF. CDR3 DNA sequence: TGTGCCATCAGCAAGACAGCCAACACTGAAGCTTTCTTT.

DNA of the CDR3: TGTGCCAGCAGTCCCGGGACAGGGGCCTACAATGAGCAGTTCTTC. It specifies CASSPGTGAYNEQFF. The V gene is TRBV27, the J gene TRBJ2-1, with 10 positions matching TRBD1. CDR3 length: 15 residues. J was trimmed by 2 bases and V by 5 bases; bases with no gene match: 3. Per the germline V gene, CDR1 is MNHEY and CDR2 is SMNVEV (reference sequence).

The chain combines TRBV6-1 with TRBJ1-5; D gene uncertain. The CDR3 runs 14 residues. Trimming shortened V by 1 base and J by 2 bases, and 6 bases separated the two germline ends. Germline CDR1 and CDR2: MNHNS and SASEGT. CDR3 residues: CASSEGQGNQPQHF. The CDR3 DNA reads TGTGCCAGCAGTGAAGGGCAAGGCAATCAGCCCCAGCATTTT.

V usage is TRBV6-6 and J usage is TRBJ2-7; the D gene is possibly TRBD2 (5 bases). The CDR3 totals 14 residues. V was clipped by 4 bases and J by 5 bases, with 15 bases between them. Per germline, CDR1 MNHNY and CDR2 SVGAGI (reference sequence). For the CDR3, the DNA is TGTGCCAGCAGTTCACGGGCGGGCATCAACGAGCAGTACGTC. Translating it yields CASSSRAGINEQYV.

J is TRBJ2-7 and V is TRBV2, with 8 bases matching TRBD1. CDR1 and CDR2 from the germline V gene are SNHLY and FYNNEI. This CDR3 region has 16 residues. The trim removed 4 bases at V and 3 bases at J, leaving 11 bases unmatched. CDR3 DNA sequence: TGTGCCAGCAGTGCCATCGGGACAGGTAGTAGCTACGAGCAGTACTTC. Amino acids: CASSAIGTGSSYEQYF.

This clone was seen once. The rearrangement uses TRBV7-9 and TRBJ2-2; tentatively, D is TRBD1 or TRBD2 (6 bases each). Trimming removed 1 base from V and 0 bases from J, with 15 bases in between. Germline V CDR1 and CDR2: SEHNR, FQNEAQ (reference sequence). CDR3 size: 18 residues. The CDR3 region is CASSLVHWGAANTGELFF. The CDR3 DNA reads as TGTGCCAGCAGCTTAGTGCATTGGGGGGCGGCGAACACCGGGGAGCTGTTTTTT. Variable domain in full (rest from reference TRBV7-9 and TRBJ2-2): DTGVSQNPRHKITKRGQNVTFRCDPISEHNRLYWYRQTLGQGPEFLTYFQNEAQLEKSRLLSDRFSAERPKGSFSTLEIQRTEQGDSAMYLCASSLVHWGAANTGELFFGEGSRLTVL.

The chain joins TRBV30 to TRBJ2-4; 10 nucleotides agree with TRBD2. The CDR3 covers 15 residues. Looked up from germline, CDR1 is GTSNPN and CDR2 is SVGIG (reference sequence). V lost 3 bases, J lost 4 bases, and 6 bases stayed unmatched. CDR3 loop: CAWRPPSGGKNIQYF. For the CDR3, the DNA is TGTGCCTGGAGGCCCCCTAGCGGGGGTAAAAACATTCAGTACTTC.